The 17 T cell receptor beta chains listed next were all sequenced from one sample in a study of blood T cell repertoires in COVID-19. Sequencing used immunoSEQ multiplex PCR; TCRdb keeps in-frame clones, though not all of them. The data show about 42,000 clones, with approximately 85% seen just once and roughly an eighth held by the top ten. Input material: peripheral blood. All receptors come from a woman in her 70s in a cohort sampled during active COVID-19.

This chain joins TRBV19 and TRBJ1-5; TRBD1 aligns across 7 bases. After removal of 6 bases from V and 4 bases from J, the junction contained 9 bases not matched to a gene. The CDR3 covers 15 residues. Germline CDR1 is LNHDA and CDR2 is SQIVND (reference sequence). The CDR3, as DNA: TGTGCCAGTAGCGGTCCGAGGACAGGAAATCAGCCCCAGCATTTT. Amino acid sequence: CASSGPRTGNQPQHF.

The chain has TRBV6-5 and TRBJ2-1; D possibly corresponds to TRBD1 (5 bases). CDR1 MNHEY and CDR2 SVGAGI come from the germline V gene. Trimming removed 2 bases at V and 4 bases at J, with 9 bases between. CDR3 length: 14 residues. The CDR3 coding sequence is TGTGCCAGCAGTTACCGCCAGGGTTACAATGAGCAGTTCTTC. This gives the protein CASSYRQGYNEQFF.

The rearrangement links TRBV24-1 to TRBJ2-3; possible D gene TRBD1, 5 bases. This CDR3 is 18 amino acids long. The V end was cut by 0 bases, the J end by 6 bases, with 21 bases between. Germline assignment: CDR1 KGHDR and CDR2 SFDVKD. CDR3 sequence (DNA): TGTGCCACCAGTGATTTGCCGGCTGGGGCAGGTGGTAGTGATACGCAGTATTTT. Residues: CATSDLPAGAGGSDTQYF.

The V call is TRBV7-8, the J call TRBJ1-5, with 11 positions matching TRBD1. Germline V gene lookup returns CDR1 SGHVS and CDR2 FQNEAQ. Unmatched junction bases numbered 4, after V lost 4 bases and J lost 5 bases. The CDR3 is made up of 15 amino acids. The CDR3 bases are TGTGCCAGCAGCTCCGGGACAGGGGGGTATCAGCCCCAGCATTTT. It translates to CASSSGTGGYQPQHF.

The chain employs TRBV28 and TRBJ1-2, with a possible D match to TRBD1 (5 bases). Germline V gene data show CDR1 as MDHEN and CDR2 as SYDVKM. CDR3 length: 16 amino acids. Deletions cut 2 bases from V and 2 bases from J, with 15 bases between. DNA for the CDR3: TGTGCCAGCAGTTTACATGGGGGGAGCGTCAACTATGGCTACACCTTC. This translates into CASSLHGGSVNYGYTF.

This chain connects TRBV18 to TRBJ2-7; the match to TRBD2 covers 8 bases. The V gene end was trimmed by 3 bases and the J gene end by 1 base; junction bases not matched to a gene: 5. Germline lookup yields CDR1 KGHSH and CDR2 LQKENI. This CDR3 is built from 15 residues. The CDR3 region is CASSPRVAGSYEQYF. The CDR3 DNA reads TGTGCCAGCTCACCCCGGGTAGCGGGGTCCTACGAGCAGTACTTC.

J is TRBJ1-6 and V is TRBV28; perhaps TRBD1 as D (6 bases). Germline assignment: CDR1 MDHEN and CDR2 SYDVKM. The CDR3 is made up of 15 amino acids. The germline V and J ends were trimmed by 3 bases and 5 bases, with 11 bases remaining between them. The CDR3 protein is CASSLGAVNNSPLHF. For the CDR3, the DNA is TGTGCCAGCAGTTTGGGGGCAGTTAATAATTCACCCCTCCACTTT.

This clone was seen just once. The chain is built from TRBV27 and TRBJ1-4; 8 bases are a match to TRBD1. CDR1 is MNHEY and CDR2 is SMNVEV in the germline V gene (reference sequence). Trimming took 5 bases from V and 2 from J; bases not matched to a gene: 10. There are 17 residues in the CDR3. The CDR3 DNA follows: TGTGCCAGCAGTCCATTACGGACAGGGACGACTAATGAAAAACTGTTTTTT. It specifies CASSPLRTGTTNEKLFF.

The V and J genes are TRBV30 and TRBJ2-7; 8 bases fit TRBD1. J was trimmed by 3 bases and V by 2 bases; bases with no gene match: 6. The CDR3 length is 14 residues. The germline gives CDR1 GTSNPN, CDR2 SVGIG (reference sequence). CDR3 DNA: TGTGCCTGGAGTACCCAGGGGGCGAACTACGAGCAGTACTTC. Protein sequence: CAWSTQGANYEQYF. The variable domain in full, completed from reference TRBV30 and TRBJ2-7, reads SQTIHQWPATLVQPVGSPLSLECTVEGTSNPNLYWYRQAAGRGLQLLFYSVGIGQISSEVPQNLSASRPQDRQFILSSKKLLLSDSGFYLCAWSTQGANYEQYFGPGTRLTVT.

The J gene is TRBJ2-1, the V gene TRBV3-1 (or the pseudogene TRBV3-2); 8 nucleotides match TRBD2. The CDR3 runs 14 residues. V was pared by 1 base and J by 9 bases, with 5 bases of the junction left unmatched. Germline CDR1 LGHDT, CDR2 YNNKEL (reference sequence). CDR3 DNA sequence: TGTGCCAGCAGCCAAGTCCGGGGGGGCAGTGAGCAGTTCTTC. Translation: CASSQVRGGSEQFF.

The chain has TRBV28 and TRBJ1-5; 9 bases agree with TRBD1. V lost 0 bases and J lost 7; bases outside the gene matches: 4. Germline CDR1 is MDHEN and CDR2 is SYDVKM. The CDR3 contains 15 residues. This chain's CDR3 is CASSLWGQGHQPQHF. The CDR3, as DNA: TGTGCCAGCAGTTTATGGGGACAGGGACACCAGCCCCAGCATTTT.

The chain couples TRBV6-5 to TRBJ2-7; D possibly corresponds to TRBD1 (6 bases). Germline CDR1 and CDR2: MNHEY and SVGAGI. This CDR3 has 14 residues. Between the trimmed V and J ends, which lost 5 bases and 2 bases, there was a span of 13 bases. CDR3 protein: CASSIYRATYEQYF. CDR3 coding DNA: TGTGCCAGCAGTATCTACAGGGCGACCTACGAGCAGTACTTC.

In the case of this clone: Other DNA variants within this sample encode the same CDR3. The CDR3 protein is CASSVSGTGLQPQHF. CDR3 in DNA: TGTGCCAGCAGCGTATCCGGGACAGGGTTACAGCCCCAGCATTTT. This chain connects TRBV9 to TRBJ1-5, with TRBD1 matching over 9 bases. J was trimmed by 7 bases and V by 1 base; bases with no gene match: 6. Per the germline V gene, CDR1 is SGDLS and CDR2 is YYNGEE. CDR3 length: 15 amino acids.

CDR3 in amino acids: CASSFPGGSYNEQFF. CDR3 nucleotide sequence: TGTGCCAGCAGCTTCCCAGGGGGCTCCTACAATGAGCAGTTCTTC. This chain joins TRBV5-5 and TRBJ2-1; 7 nucleotides align to TRBD1. CDR3 length: 15 amino acids. Germline assignment: CDR1 SGHKS and CDR2 YYEKEE (reference sequence). After removal of 2 bases from V and 0 bases from J, the junction contained 2 bases not matched to a gene. Supplemented by reference TRBV5-5 and TRBJ2-1, the full variable domain reads DAGVTQSPTHLIKTRGQQVTLRCSPISGHKSVSWYQQVLGQGPQFIFQYYEKEERGRGNFPDRFSARQFPNYSSELNVNALLLGDSALYLCASSFPGGSYNEQFFGPGTRLTVL.

In DNA form, the CDR3 reads TGTGCCAGCAGCTTAGGGGGACTAGCGGGAGTCTACGAGCAGTACTTC. Translation: CASSLGGLAGVYEQYF. The V and J genes are TRBV11-3 and TRBJ2-7; 14 bases fit TRBD2. The CDR3 covers 16 residues. The V gene end was trimmed by 1 base and the J gene end by 3 bases; junction bases not matched to a gene: 2. Looked up from germline, CDR1 is SGHNT and CDR2 is YENEEA.

The chain combines TRBV5-1 with TRBJ2-6; TRBD1 might be the D (6 bases). The CDR3 has 17 amino acids. CDR1 and CDR2 from the germline V gene are SGHRS and YFSETQ. Trimming pared 7 bases from V and 0 bases from J, leaving 17 bases between. The CDR3 DNA is TGCGCCAGCGCTCTATTCACAGGGTTCTCTGGGGCCAACGTCCTGACTTTC. This gives the protein CASALFTGFSGANVLTF.

This clone was detected only once. This sequence joins TRBV28 and TRBJ1-2; D is unresolved. The germline gives CDR1 MDHEN, CDR2 SYDVKM. V was cut by 6 bases and J by 5 bases, with 7 bases left in between. The CDR3 is 11 residues long. DNA of the CDR3: TGTGCCAGCAGCCGGGAGTATGGCTACACCTTC. It is translated as CASSREYGYTF.